The present T cell receptor (beta chain) was sequenced within a study of cytomegalovirus exposure and HLA in healthy donors. Regarding the study as a whole: Later analysis demonstrated an association between a missense DCLRE1C variant and TCR beta V- and J-gene trimming. It was assumed in the presence/absence analyses that sequencing depth was roughly uniform across donors. TCR beta sequences numbering under 20,000 were associated with HLA alleles at 0.05 false discovery rate in a later analysis.

The V gene's germline CDR1 is LNHDA and CDR2 SQIVND (reference sequence). Trimming removed 3 bases from V and 5 bases from J; junction bases left unmatched: 8. This CDR3 has 15 amino acids. Notes on this clone: Its cognate antigen is unknown. This specimen includes other DNA sequences encoding the same CDR3.

With 60 Vbeta and 13 Jbeta primers, the PCR was carried out. Generated by immunoSEQ multiplex PCR, the TCRdb table keeps only in-frame clones and is missing some. The sample contains about 160,000 clones, over 60% of which appear only once. Sequenced input: PBMCs. V and J are TRBV19 and TRBJ2-5; TRBD2 agrees at 8 bases. This receptor was taken from a woman in her 30s in good health and CMV-seronegative. The DNA of the CDR3 is TGTGCCAGTAGTATGGCTAGCGGGCGGCAGGAGACCCAGTACTTC. Residues: CASSMASGRQETQYF.